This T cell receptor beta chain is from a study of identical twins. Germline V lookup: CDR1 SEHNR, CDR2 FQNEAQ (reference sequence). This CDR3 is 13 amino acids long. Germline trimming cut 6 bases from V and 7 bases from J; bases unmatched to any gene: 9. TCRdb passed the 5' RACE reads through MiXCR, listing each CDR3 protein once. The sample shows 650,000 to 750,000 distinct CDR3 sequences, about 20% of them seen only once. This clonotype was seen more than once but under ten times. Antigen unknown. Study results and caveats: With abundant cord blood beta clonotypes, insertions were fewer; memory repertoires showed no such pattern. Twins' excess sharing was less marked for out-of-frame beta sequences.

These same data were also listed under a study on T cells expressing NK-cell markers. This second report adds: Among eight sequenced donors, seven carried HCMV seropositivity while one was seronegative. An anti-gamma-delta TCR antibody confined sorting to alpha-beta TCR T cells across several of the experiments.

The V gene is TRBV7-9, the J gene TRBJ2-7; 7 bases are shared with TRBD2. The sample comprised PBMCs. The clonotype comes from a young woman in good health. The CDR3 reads CASRPSGRVEQYF. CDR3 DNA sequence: TGTGCCAGCAGACCCTCGGGGAGGGTGGAGCAGTACTTC.